This T cell receptor beta chain emerged from a study of CD8+CD57+ T cells in acquired aplastic anemia. CDR3 and TCR beta VDJ profiling relied on genomic DNA as the template. One entry per CDR3 protein, called by TCRdb with MiXCR from the reads. The sample includes a few hundred thousand distinct CDR3 sequences, 30% to 35% of them seen just once. General observations from the study: The study identified roughly 29 CD8+ CDR3 sequences shared by patients and controls.

This clonotype was seen many times. Its antigen is still unknown. The CDR3 is 14 amino acids. CDR1 and CDR2 from the germline V gene are LNHNV and YYDKDF (reference sequence). Germline trimming cut 5 bases from V and 8 bases from J; bases unmatched to any gene: 9. Sequencing was carried out using sorted CD4+, CD8+, or CD8+CD57+ T cells (not recorded which) from PBMCs. This chain connects TRBV15 to TRBJ1-2; 9 positions agree with TRBD1. The receptor was derived from a human donor in good health, serving as a control. CDR3 sequence reads: CATSRGGTGQGYTF. CDR3 sequence (DNA): TGTGCCACCAGCCGAGGGGGGACAGGGCAGGGCTACACCTTC. Variable domain in full (rest from reference TRBV15 and TRBJ1-2): DAMVIQNPRYQVTQFGKPVTLSCSQTLNHNVMYWYQQKSSQAPKLLFHYYDKDFNNEADTPDNFQSRRPNTSFCFLDIRSPGLGDTAMYLCATSRGGTGQGYTFGSGTRLTVV.